This T cell receptor (beta chain) was sequenced during a study of type 1 and type 2 diabetes patients. Turning to the study itself: Magnetic bead positive selection isolated CD4+ or CD8+ T cells from PBMCs. Whole-study findings and limits: Between type 2 diabetes and control samples, V and J usage averaged about 0.97 correlation.

This clonotype was counted between two and nine times. The antigen is not known. Each participant gave about 10 milliliters of peripheral blood. Amplification started from genomic DNA. The TCR beta CDR3 region was amplified using 30 forward and 13 reverse primers. MiXCR, run by TCRdb on the multiplex PCR reads, gives a single entry per CDR3 protein. In the table there are fewer than 350,000 distinct CDR3 sequences, roughly 50% of which are singletons. Sequencing input: peripheral blood mononuclear cells (PBMCs). The TCR was taken from a young man with type 2 diabetes.

The DNA of the CDR3 is TGTGCCAGCAGGCAGGGTGCAGACAATGAGCAGTTCTTC. Protein product: CASRQGADNEQFF. The V and J genes are TRBV27 and TRBJ2-1; TRBD1 might be the D (5 bases). Germline CDR1 and CDR2: MNHEY and SMNVEV (reference sequence). Between the trimmed V and J ends, which lost 6 bases and 5 bases, there was a span of 11 bases. CDR3 length: 13 residues.